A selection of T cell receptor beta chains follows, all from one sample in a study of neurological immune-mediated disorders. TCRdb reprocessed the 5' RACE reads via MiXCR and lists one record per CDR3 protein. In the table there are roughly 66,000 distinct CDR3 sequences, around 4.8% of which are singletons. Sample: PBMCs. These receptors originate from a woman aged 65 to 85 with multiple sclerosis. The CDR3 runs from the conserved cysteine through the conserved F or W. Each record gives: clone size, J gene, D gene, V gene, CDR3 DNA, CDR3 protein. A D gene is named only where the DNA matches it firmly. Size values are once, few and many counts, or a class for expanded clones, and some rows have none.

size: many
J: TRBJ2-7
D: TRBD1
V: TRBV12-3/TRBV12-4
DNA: TGTGCCAGCAGTTGGGACAGGCACGAGCAGTACTTC
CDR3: CASSWDRHEQYF

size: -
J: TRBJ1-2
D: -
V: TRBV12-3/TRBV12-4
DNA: TGTGCCAGCAGTTTAGTGGGCGGCTATGGCTACACCTTC
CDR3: CASSLVGGYGYTF

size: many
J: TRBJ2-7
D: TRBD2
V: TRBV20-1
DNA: TGCAGTGCTAAGTTAGCGGGCTACTCCTACGAGCAGTACTTC
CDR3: CSAKLAGYSYEQYF

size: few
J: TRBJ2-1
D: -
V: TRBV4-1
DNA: TGCGCCAGCAGCCCCACGGAGGGGTCATACAATGAGCAGTTCTTC
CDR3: CASSPTEGSYNEQFF

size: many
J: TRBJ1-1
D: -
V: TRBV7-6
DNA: TGTGCCAGCAGCTTAGTCACAATGAACACTGAAGCTTTCTTT
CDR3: CASSLVTMNTEAFF

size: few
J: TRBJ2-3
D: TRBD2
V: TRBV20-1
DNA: TGCAGTGCTAGAGATACAGCGGGAGTGACAGATACGCAGTATTTT
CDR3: CSARDTAGVTDTQYF

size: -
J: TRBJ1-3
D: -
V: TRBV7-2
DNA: TGTGCCAGCAGCTTTAATGTAGGGTCTGGAAACACCATATATTTT
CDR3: CASSFNVGSGNTIYF

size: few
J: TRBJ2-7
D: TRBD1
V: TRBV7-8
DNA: TGTGCCAGCAGCTTTGGACAGGGGATACGATCCTACGAGCAGTACTTC
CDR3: CASSFGQGIRSYEQYF

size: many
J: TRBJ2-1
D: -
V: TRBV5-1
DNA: TGCGCCAGCAGCTTTGGGCTGGTTGAGGGTAATGAGCAGTTCTTC
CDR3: CASSFGLVEGNEQFF

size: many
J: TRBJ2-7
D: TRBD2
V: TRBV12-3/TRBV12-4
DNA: TGTGCCAGCAGTATCGGGACTAGCTCCGAGCAGTACTTC
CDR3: CASSIGTSSEQYF

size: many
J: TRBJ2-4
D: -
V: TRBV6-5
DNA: TGTGCCAGCAGTTACTCGGAGGGGGCAATCAAAAACATTCAGTACTTC
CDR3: CASSYSEGAIKNIQYF

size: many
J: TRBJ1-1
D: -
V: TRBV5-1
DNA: TGCGCCAGCAGCTTGGAGATGAACACTGAAGCTTTCTTT
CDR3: CASSLEMNTEAFF

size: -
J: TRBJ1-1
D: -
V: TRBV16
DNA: TGTGACAGCAGCCCCGGGGCTGAAGCTTTCTTT
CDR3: CDSSPGAEAFF

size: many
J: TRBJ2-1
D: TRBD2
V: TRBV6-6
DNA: TGTGCCAGCAAAGGGAGCGGCGGGAGCTCCTACAATGAGCAGTTCTTC
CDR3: CASKGSGGSSYNEQFF

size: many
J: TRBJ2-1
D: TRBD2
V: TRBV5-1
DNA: TGCGCCAGCAGCCCGGGCCCCCTAGCGGGAGGGGACAATGAGCAGTTCTTC
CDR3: CASSPGPLAGGDNEQFF

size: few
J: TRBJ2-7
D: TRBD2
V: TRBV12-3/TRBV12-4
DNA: TGTGCCAGCAGTTCCGGACTAGCGGGTCTCCCCTACGAGCAGTACTTC
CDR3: CASSSGLAGLPYEQYF

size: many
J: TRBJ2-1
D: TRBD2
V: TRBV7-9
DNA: TGTGCCAGCAGCTTAAAAATGCGGGTAGCGGGAGTTTACAATGAGCAGTTCTTC
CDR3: CASSLKMRVAGVYNEQFF

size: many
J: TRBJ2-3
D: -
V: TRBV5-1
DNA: TGCGCCAGCAGCTTGGATACAGATACGCAGTATTTT
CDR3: CASSLDTDTQYF

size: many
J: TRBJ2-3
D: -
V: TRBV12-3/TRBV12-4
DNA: TGTGCCAGCAGTTTAGGGTGGGCTACGCAGTATTTT
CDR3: CASSLGWATQYF

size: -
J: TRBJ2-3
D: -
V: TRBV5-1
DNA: TGCGCCAGCGGAGAGGGAGAGACCACAGATACGCAGTATTTT
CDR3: CASGEGETTDTQYF

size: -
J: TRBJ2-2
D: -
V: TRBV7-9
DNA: TGTGCCAGCAGTAGTAAGGGGTTCGGGGAGCTGTTTTTT
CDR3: CASSSKGFGELFF

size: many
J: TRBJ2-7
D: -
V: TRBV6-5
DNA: TGTGCCAGCAGGTACCGGGACCTACCCTACGAGCAGTACTTC
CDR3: CASRYRDLPYEQYF

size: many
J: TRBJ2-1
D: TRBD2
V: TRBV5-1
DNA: TGCGCCAGCAGCTTAACCGGGACTAGCGGGCTTGAGCAGTTCTTC
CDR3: CASSLTGTSGLEQFF

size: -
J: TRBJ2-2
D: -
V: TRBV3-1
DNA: TGTGCCAGCAGCCAAGATGGTCGGCCCGGGGAGCTGTTTTTT
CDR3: CASSQDGRPGELFF

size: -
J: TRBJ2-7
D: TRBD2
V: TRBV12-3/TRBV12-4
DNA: TGTGCCAGCCAGAGGAGCGGGAACCCCTACGAGCAGTACTTC
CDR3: CASQRSGNPYEQYF

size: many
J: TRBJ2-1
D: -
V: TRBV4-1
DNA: TGCGCCAGCAGCCAAGATGACTGGGTGAGGGGTAATGAGCAGTTCTTC
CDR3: CASSQDDWVRGNEQFF

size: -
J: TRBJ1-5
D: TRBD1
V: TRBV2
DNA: TGTGCCAGCAGGGACGACAGGGGGCGTCAGCCCCAGCATTTT
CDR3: CASRDDRGRQPQHF

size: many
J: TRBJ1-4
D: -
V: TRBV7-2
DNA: TGTGCCAGCAGCTTAGGTGGGGGCGTAAATGAAAAACTGTTTTTT
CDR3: CASSLGGGVNEKLFF

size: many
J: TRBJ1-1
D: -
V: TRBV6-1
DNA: TGTGCCAGCTTCCCCAAGACGAACACTGAAGCTTTCTTT
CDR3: CASFPKTNTEAFF

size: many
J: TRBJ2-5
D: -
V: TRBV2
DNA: TGTGCCAGCAGACGGACCGAGTACCAAGAGACCCAGTACTTC
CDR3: CASRRTEYQETQYF

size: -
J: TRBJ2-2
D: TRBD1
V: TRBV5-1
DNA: TGCGCCAGCAGCTTGGACAGGGGGCTGCGTGCGCTGTTTTTT
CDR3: CASSLDRGLRALFF

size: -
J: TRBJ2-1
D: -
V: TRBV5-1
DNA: TGCGCCAGCAGCTTGTCCCGAGCCGATGAGCAGTTCTTC
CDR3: CASSLSRADEQFF

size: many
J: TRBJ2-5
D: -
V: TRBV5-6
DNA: TGTGCCAGCAGCCCATGGACTCCCCAAGAGACCCAGTACTTC
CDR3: CASSPWTPQETQYF

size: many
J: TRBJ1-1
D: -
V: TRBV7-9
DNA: TGTGCCAGCAGCTTAGCGTTTTCAGGGGCGAACACTGAAGCTTTCTTT
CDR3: CASSLAFSGANTEAFF

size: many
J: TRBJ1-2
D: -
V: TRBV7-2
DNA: TGTGCCAGCAGCTTAGAATGGGCGAACTATGGCTACACCTTC
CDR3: CASSLEWANYGYTF

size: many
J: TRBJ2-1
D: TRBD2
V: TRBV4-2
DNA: TGTGCCAGCAGCCAAGGAGCGGGAGGGTACAATGAGCAGTTCTTC
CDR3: CASSQGAGGYNEQFF

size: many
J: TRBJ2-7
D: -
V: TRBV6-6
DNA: TGTGCCAGCAGCTCTGGTGGGACGCCTTCCTACGAGCAGTACTTC
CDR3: CASSSGGTPSYEQYF

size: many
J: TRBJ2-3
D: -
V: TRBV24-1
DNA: TGTGCCACCAGTTCCAGCACAGATACGCAGTATTTT
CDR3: CATSSSTDTQYF

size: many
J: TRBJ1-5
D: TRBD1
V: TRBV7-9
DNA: TGTGCCAGCACCCATGGGACAGGGGGTCAGCCCCAGCATTTT
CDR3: CASTHGTGGQPQHF

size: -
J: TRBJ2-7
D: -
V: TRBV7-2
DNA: TGTGCCAGCAGCAGTACCTCCCTACGAGAGCAGTACTTC
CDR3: CASSSTSLREQYF

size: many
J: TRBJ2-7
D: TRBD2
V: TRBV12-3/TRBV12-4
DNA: TGTGCCAGCAGCCGGCGGGAGAAATACTACGAGCAGTACTTC
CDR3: CASSRREKYYEQYF

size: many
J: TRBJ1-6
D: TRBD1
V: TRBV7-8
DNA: TGTGCCAGCAGCTTAGCGGTTTACAGGGGGCAGAGTAATTCACCCCTCCACTTT
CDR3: CASSLAVYRGQSNSPLHF

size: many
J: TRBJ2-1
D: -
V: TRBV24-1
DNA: TGTGCCACCAGTGATAACAAGGCGGCAGGGAATGAGCAGTTCTTC
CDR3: CATSDNKAAGNEQFF

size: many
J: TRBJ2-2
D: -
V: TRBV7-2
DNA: TGTGCCAGCAGCTTGAAGCTAGCAGACACCGGGGAGCTGTTTTTT
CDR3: CASSLKLADTGELFF

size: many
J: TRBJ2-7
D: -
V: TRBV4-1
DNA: TGCGCCAGCAGCCAAGTCGGGGGAGGGGGGATCTACGAGCAGTACTTC
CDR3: CASSQVGGGGIYEQYF

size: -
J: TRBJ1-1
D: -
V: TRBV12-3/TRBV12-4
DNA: TGTGCCAGCAGTTTCGGTCAGGGCACTGAAGCTTTCTTT
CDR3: CASSFGQGTEAFF

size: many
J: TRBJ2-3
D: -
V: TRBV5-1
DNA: TGCGCCAGCAGCGGGGACGGTGATACGCAGTATTTT
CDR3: CASSGDGDTQYF

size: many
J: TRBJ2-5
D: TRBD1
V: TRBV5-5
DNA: TGTGCCAGCAGCCTGACAGGGCCCCAAGAGACCCAGTACTTC
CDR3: CASSLTGPQETQYF

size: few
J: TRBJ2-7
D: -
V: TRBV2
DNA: TGTGCCAGCATCCCCCTTCCAAGGGGCTACGAGCAGTACTTC
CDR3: CASIPLPRGYEQYF

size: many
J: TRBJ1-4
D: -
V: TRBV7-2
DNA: TGTGCCAGCAGCTTAGGGGTCGGGGGCAGTGAAAAACTGTTTTTT
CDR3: CASSLGVGGSEKLFF

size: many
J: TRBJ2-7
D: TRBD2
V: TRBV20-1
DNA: TGCAGTGGTTCAATTACGGATAGCGGGAGGTTCTCCTCCTACGAGCAGTACTTC
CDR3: CSGSITDSGRFSSYEQYF

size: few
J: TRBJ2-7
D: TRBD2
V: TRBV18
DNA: TGTGCCAGCTCACCCGGGACTAGCAACAACGAGCAGTACTTC
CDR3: CASSPGTSNNEQYF

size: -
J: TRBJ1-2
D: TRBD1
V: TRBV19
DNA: TGTGCCAGTAGGGTGGACAGGGACAGTGGTGGCTACACCTTC
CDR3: CASRVDRDSGGYTF

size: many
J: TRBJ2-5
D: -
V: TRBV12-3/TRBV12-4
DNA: TGTGCCAGCAGTCCCTATCAGCCAGAGACCCAGTACTTC
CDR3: CASSPYQPETQYF

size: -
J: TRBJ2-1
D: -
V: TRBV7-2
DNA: TGTGCCAGCAGCGTGTACAATGAGCAGTTCTTC
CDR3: CASSVYNEQFF

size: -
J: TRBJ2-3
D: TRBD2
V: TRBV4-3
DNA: TGCGCCAGCAGCCAAGGGACTAGCGGGGTGGATACGCAGTATTTT
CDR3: CASSQGTSGVDTQYF

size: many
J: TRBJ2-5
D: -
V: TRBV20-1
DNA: TGCAGTGCTTACTCCGGGACTCCCCGGGCGACCCAGTACTTC
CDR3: CSAYSGTPRATQYF